Listed below are T cell receptor beta chains from one sample, sequenced in a study of T cell clones after liver transplantation. Measured with immunoSEQ multiplex PCR; TCRdb has only the in-frame clones, and not every one. The profile shows 25,000 to 35,000 clones, about 94% of them singletons. The starting material was CD8+ T cells from blood, obtained 12 months after liver transplant. These receptor sequences come from a human patient who received a liver transplant. The T cells may come from the graft donor. CDR3s include the opening cysteine and the closing phenylalanine or tryptophan. The order of the fields is V gene, D gene, clone size, J gene, CDR3 DNA, CDR3 protein. The D gene is left open where the match is weak. Clone size appears in some rows only: once, few, many, or a class for an expanded clone.

TRBV28	NA	NA	TRBJ2-3	TGTGCCAGCAGTTTAGAGTCAGCTTACACAGATACGCAGTATTTT	CASSLESAYTDTQYF
TRBV28	TRBD1	once	TRBJ2-1	TGTGCCAGCAATCTACAGGGGGATCGATACAATGAGCAGTTCTTC	CASNLQGDRYNEQFF
TRBV7-9	TRBD1	NA	TRBJ1-2	TGTGCCAGCAGCTTTTCAGGGGGCGGCTTTGGCTACACCTTC	CASSFSGGGFGYTF
TRBV29-1	NA	NA	TRBJ2-1	TGCAGCGTTGAAGGGAGACACAATGAGCAGTTCTTC	CSVEGRHNEQFF
TRBV2	NA	NA	TRBJ1-2	TGTGCCAGCACGGTATCCGGGGAGGGCACTAACTATGGCTACACCTTC	CASTVSGEGTNYGYTF
TRBV9	NA	NA	TRBJ2-1	TGTGCCAGCAGCGTAGGGGATTGGGGATCCTACAATGAGCAGTTCTTC	CASSVGDWGSYNEQFF
TRBV7-9	TRBD2	NA	TRBJ2-1	TGTGCCAGCAGCTTCGGTAGCGGGGTCAGGGAGCAGTTCTTC	CASSFGSGVREQFF
TRBV9	TRBD2	NA	TRBJ2-5	TGTGCCAGCAGCCACGGGGGGGCAGAGACCCAGTACTTC	CASSHGGAETQYF
TRBV7-9	NA	NA	TRBJ1-1	TGTGCCAGCAGCTTAGCGGGAAGTGAAGCTTTCTTT	CASSLAGSEAFF
TRBV5-1	TRBD1	NA	TRBJ2-7	TGCGCCAGCGGGACAGGGGGTGATAGCGGGAGAAGTTTCGAGCAGTACTTC	CASGTGGDSGRSFEQYF
TRBV5-6	NA	NA	TRBJ1-5	TGTGCCAGCAGCTTCTGGGGCAGCAATCAGCCCCAGCATTTT	CASSFWGSNQPQHF